This section outlines one TCR beta chain sequence together with its context. This CDR3 region has 12 residues. The germline V gene encodes CDR1 LGHDT and CDR2 YNNKEL (reference sequence). V was clipped by 1 base and J by 6 bases, with 7 bases between them. The data originate from a study of blood T cell repertoires in COVID-19. Study-level background: In each case, the material was cDNA or gDNA derived from T cells, B-cell-depleted T cells, or PBMCs.

As processed by the authors: Amplification from reference gene primers served as the basis for estimated nucleated cell counts. The assay was immunoSEQ multiplex PCR, and TCRdb's table has in-frame clones only and misses some. That table furnishes V, J and clone size, whereas the DNA furnished D and trimming. The sample holds 90,000 to 140,000 clones, roughly 76% seen once. The sequencing sample was made of peripheral blood. The clonotype was recovered from a woman aged 70-85 years with acute or convalescent COVID-19. The chain uses TRBV3-1 (or the pseudogene TRBV3-2) and TRBJ2-7, with D uncertain. Here the CDR3 DNA reads TGTGCCAGCAGCCAAGTCGATAGCGAGCAGTACTTC. This translates into CASSQVDSEQYF.